The present entry profiles one T cell receptor (beta chain) with its context. This clone's antigen is unknown. Per-nucleotide qualities are absent, and no much larger clonotype sits a single base away. The source of the sample is a study of blood T cell repertoires in COVID-19 (dated by TCRdb to about 2020). About the investigation overall: Collaborator samples came from the United States, Italy and Spain and covered acute and convalescent phases of COVID-19. The material from the prospective study consisted of cDNA or gDNA derived from T cells, B-cell-depleted T cells, or PBMCs. Deeply sampled blood TCRbeta repertoires from subjects exposed to, actively infected with, or recovered from COVID-19 were included in the dataset. The repertoires were released in a freely available public database intended as a resource for research on the immune response to SARS-CoV-2. The samples were drawn from the first 160 participants of the ongoing ImmuneRACE study and from 1,254 subjects provided by 6 global collaborators. Sample metadata almost always included a de-identified subject ID, COVID-19 status, age in years and sex. Where available, HLA class I and class II types were taken from metadata supplied by the sample provider and were not determined by assay-based typing.

Trimming removed 0 bases from V and 2 bases from J, leaving 6 bases between the germline ends. The germline V gene gives CDR1 as MRHNA and CDR2 as SNTAGT. From cysteine to phenylalanine, the CDR3 is 14 amino acids long. Solely the CDR3 DNA is kept, with 42 bases framed from the first base. Whole blood was collected in K2EDTA tubes by collaborating institutions according to the institutions' own protocols. For TCRbeta analysis, collaborator samples were shipped as frozen whole blood, as isolated PBMCs, or as DNA extracted from either sample type. The immunoSEQ Assay, a bias-controlled multiplex PCR, was used to amplify TCRbeta CDR3 regions from genomic DNA. As for the original processing: Nucleated cell counts per sample were estimated from amplification of reference gene primers within the assay. To quantify the absolute abundance of each unique TCRbeta CDR3 rearrangement, sequence reads were collapsed and filtered. For each sample, productive Simpson clonality was calculated by taking the square root of Simpson's diversity index across productive rearrangements. In TCRdb, the immuneACCESS table is reduced to in-frame sequences with V and J assigned. These tables do not hold every clone; where another copy was compared, an unresolved V gene accounts for under half, and the others remain unexplained. V, J and clone size reflect that table, while D and trimming were determined from the DNA. This sample comprises nearly 85,000 clones, around 83% of them detected only once. The ten biggest clones cover around 15% of the sample.

Overall study results and their limits: How much clinical and demographic metadata was included differed by source and by participant, and the metadata was provided uncurated.

The rearranged chain carries TRBV6-4 and TRBJ2-3, with the D gene not confidently named. The receptor was derived from a woman aged 60-75 years with acute or convalescent COVID-19. Sequencing used peripheral blood. The DNA reads as follows: TGTGCCAGCAGTGACTCTGGGCCCACAGATACGCAGTATTTT. Its product reads: CASSDSGPTDTQYF.